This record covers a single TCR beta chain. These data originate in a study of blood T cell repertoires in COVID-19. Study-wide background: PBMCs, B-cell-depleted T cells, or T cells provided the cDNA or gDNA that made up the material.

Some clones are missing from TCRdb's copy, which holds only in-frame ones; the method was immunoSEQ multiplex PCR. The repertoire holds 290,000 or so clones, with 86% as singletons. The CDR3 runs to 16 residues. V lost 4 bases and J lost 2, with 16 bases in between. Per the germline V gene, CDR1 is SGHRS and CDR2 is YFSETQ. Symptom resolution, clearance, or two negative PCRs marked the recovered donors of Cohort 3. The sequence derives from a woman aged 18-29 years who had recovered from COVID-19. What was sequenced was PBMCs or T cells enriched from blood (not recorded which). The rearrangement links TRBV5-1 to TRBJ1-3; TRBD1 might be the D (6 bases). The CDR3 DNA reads TGCGCCAGCAGCGAACCGGGACAAACTACTGGAAACACCATATATTTT. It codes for CASSEPGQTTGNTIYF.